The sequence of this T cell receptor (beta chain) was determined in a study of shared clonotypes between healthy human individuals. The data were produced by immunoSEQ multiplex PCR, yet TCRdb's version contains in-frame clones alone and is incomplete. The sample includes hundreds of thousands of clones, approximately 92% of them seen just once. Findings of the study overall: Clonotype sharing across donors was expected to vary with sequencing depth. Large sequencing depth failed to make sorted-subset sequencing complete, rarefaction showed.

Naive-designated CD8 cells lacked CD45RO, were positively enriched for CCR7, and omitted terminally differentiated effector memory CD45RA+ cells. Comments on this clone: Its antigen is not known.

Material: naive CD8+ T cells sorted from blood. The sequence came from a man aged 30 to 45 in good health.

CDR3 sequence reads: CASSRRTDYEQYF. The CDR3 region has the DNA TGTGCCAGCAGCAGACGGACAGATTACGAGCAGTACTTC. The V gene is TRBV7-9, the J gene TRBJ2-7, with a tentative D call TRBD1 (6 bases). Germline-derived CDR1 and CDR2 are SEHNR and FQNEAQ (reference sequence). Between the trimmed V and J ends, which lost 5 bases and 4 bases, there was a span of 12 bases. This CDR3 contains 13 residues.